This T cell receptor (beta chain) was obtained from a study of patients and donors after allogeneic stem cell transplantation. A single record per CDR3 protein comes from TCRdb applying MiXCR to the RT-PCR reads. The table records about 1,800 distinct CDR3 sequences, approximately 14% of them present only once. Trimming removed 7 bases at V and 4 bases at J, with 22 bases between. The CDR3 runs 17 residues. The germline gives CDR1 MNHEY, CDR2 SVGEGT. This receptor was obtained from a human donor who was either an allogeneic HSCT recipient or a stem cell or donor lymphocyte infusion donor (not recorded which). It is not recorded whose cells these are; they may come from a transplant donor. The chain has TRBV6-2 or TRBV6-3 and TRBJ2-2; either TRBD1 or TRBD2 may supply D (6 bases each). The sample was blood, either unsorted or a sorted T cell fraction (not recorded which). This CDR3 is CASNPTGAGGATGELFF. In nucleotides, the CDR3 is TGTGCCAGCAACCCCACGGGGGCAGGAGGAGCCACCGGGGAGCTGTTTTTT.